This T cell receptor beta chain was recovered during a study of shared clonotypes between healthy human individuals (TCRdb year 2020). About the investigation overall: The cohort comprised a couple of women and a few men aged 18 to 49 years. To increase sequencing depth and limit assay-specific biases, TCR repertoire library preparation and sequencing were carried out by different laboratories using diverse techniques. Per donor, three plates each were used for CD4 naive and CD4 memory, two for CD8 naive, and one for CD8 memory. Blood TCR repertoires of several healthy adults were deeply sequenced to estimate repertoire size and the extent of clonotype sharing between individuals. Leukapheresis yielded between about 0.9 and 9.5 billion PBMCs per donor. Study-level results and caveats: Larger estimated clonotype richness was generally found for naive subsets than for memory subsets. Clonotypes shared by all four sorted-subset donors showed higher generation probabilities than non-shared clonotypes. Across a handful of donors, roughly 5.4% of naive CD4, 3% to 3.5% of naive CD8, under 2.5% of memory CD4, and approximately 0.4% of memory CD8 clonotypes were shared. Only blood was sampled, and tissue TCR repertoires likely differ from those in blood. Based on pairwise subsampling, the degree of clonotype sharing among donors was expected to be affected by sequencing depth. Rarefaction of sorted-subset datasets indicated incomplete sequencing despite the large sequencing depth. Because the study included only a small number of donors, the genetic and exposure-history diversity represented was limited.

Using the deep immunoSEQ assay, TCR CDR3 regions were amplified from genomic DNA by multiplex PCR. Extracted genomic DNA from each cell subset was distributed evenly across all wells of several immunoSEQ 96-well plates, and each plate was treated as a replicate. Each replicate PCR for sorted subsets received about 200 ng genomic DNA, equal to roughly 33,000 T cell genomes. Purified libraries were quantified with a Qubit 3.0 fluorometer, sized on a Bioanalyzer 2100, and re-quantified with the KAPA Library Quantification kit. Each immunoSEQ 96-well plate was sequenced on its own single-read 150-cycle Illumina NextSeq 550 flow cell. The source study handled its data this way. Because only junctional sequences without quality scores were contained in the immunoSEQ output, filtering matching that applied to full-length reads could not be performed. To assign V/J genes and CDR3, sequences were annotated against IMGT germline references using PyIR, a Python wrapper for IgBLAST v1.9. Reads were filtered out if the reads had weak V/J assignments (E-value above 1e-6), no CDR3, stop codons, out-of-frame junctions, or ambiguous translated residues. A V3J clonotype was defined by an identical inferred V gene, J gene, and CDR3 amino acid sequence. The percentage overlap between two repertoires was calculated by dividing the number of shared unique clonotypes by the size of the smaller repertoire. Repertoire richness was assessed with RTK rarefaction, the Chao1 estimator, and Recon v2.1 estimates of unobserved clonotypes. Generation probabilities for all TCRbeta clonotypes obtained by the gDNA method from a handful of donors were computed using OLGA. Not all clones reach the TCRdb copy of this immuneACCESS table, which keeps in-frame sequences only. Checked studies attribute under half of the gap to unresolved V genes and leave the rest unexplained. V, J and clone size reflect that table, while D and trimming were determined from the DNA. Within this sample are millions of clones, with 85% to 95% of them counted one time only. More than 0.1% of the sample rests with the top ten.

V is shortened by 4 bases, J by 6 bases, and the region joining them spans 15 bases. According to the germline V gene, CDR1 reads MNHEY and CDR2 reads SVGAGI. Including cysteine and phenylalanine, the CDR3 has 15 amino acids. Only the CDR3 DNA is retained, 45 bases long and in frame from the first base. The donors were healthy, HIV-negative adults who had no recently reported acute infections or vaccinations. Every donor was a Caucasian adult residing in Nashville, Tennessee, USA. CD4+ T cells were enriched by magnetic negative selection, after which naive cells were positively selected on CD45RA and the negative fraction was taken as the memory subset. Blood was obtained by leukapheresis, after which PBMCs were separated by Ficoll-Histopaque density gradient centrifugation and cryopreserved in liquid nitrogen vapor phase. Purity and quantity of every magnetically sorted T cell population were checked by analytical flow cytometry. Each sorted fraction had its genomic DNA isolated and then quantified by UV absorbance on a Nanodrop 2000c.

In regard to this clone: The antigen it binds to is not known. No quality values exist for individual bases; no much larger clone is one base distant.

The sequenced material came from naive CD4+ T cells sorted from blood. In the paper's terms, the cell subset or site label means: CD45RA+ positively selected. The sequence joins TRBV6-5 to TRBJ2-2; D gene: possibly TRBD2, on 6 matching bases. The sequence was obtained from a man aged 18 to 35 in good health. The bases read TGTGCCAGCAGTTCACCCGGAGGGATCGCCGGGGAGCTGTTTTTT. This sequence encodes CASSSPGGIAGELFF.